The T cell receptor (beta chain) under discussion was sequenced for a study of blood T cell repertoires in COVID-19. Study as a whole: Nucleic acid was either cDNA or gDNA, and it came from T cells, B-cell-depleted T cells, or PBMCs.

Authors' processing steps: Reference gene primer amplification gave estimated nucleated cell counts. Generated by immunoSEQ multiplex PCR, the TCRdb table keeps only in-frame clones and is missing some. V and J calls and clone size are those listed in that table; D and trimming were worked out from the DNA. Among around 310,000 clones listed, approximately 88% were seen once. In this sample, this clone turned up once. V lost 2 bases to trimming and J lost 3 bases; unmatched junction nucleotides: 14. The CDR3 totals 18 residues. Per the germline V gene, CDR1 is SGHRS and CDR2 is YFSETQ. The chain uses TRBV5-1 and TRBJ2-4, with 7 bases matching TRBD1. This sequence originates from a woman aged 45-65 years with active or convalescent COVID-19. The specimen sequenced was peripheral blood. The CDR3 here is CASSLGQDFKTDKNIQYF. CDR3 DNA sequence: TGCGCCAGCAGCTTAGGACAGGATTTTAAAACTGACAAAAACATTCAGTACTTC.